This T cell receptor beta chain is drawn from a study of T cell repertoires in cytomegalovirus infection. The germline V gene has CDR1 SNHLY and CDR2 FYNNEI. The V end was cut by 0 bases, the J end by 6 bases, with 14 bases between. The CDR3 is 15 amino acids. A word on this clonotype: What it binds is unknown.

Each CDR3 protein is one row after TCRdb ran MiXCR on the reads. The table lists hundreds of thousands of distinct CDR3 sequences, roughly 30% of them singletons. The sample consisted of cultured CD8+ T cells from PBMCs, taken from culture after CMV antigen stimulation. This TCR was recovered from a human donor in good health (CMV status not recorded). Some clones in this sample may be carry-over from other donors' samples. The V call is TRBV2, the J call TRBJ1-2; D is ambiguous. The CDR3 sequence is CASSEAASPRDGYTF. The CDR3 DNA reads as TGTGCCAGCAGTGAAGCGGCGTCGCCTAGGGATGGCTACACCTTC. The full variable domain, completed using reference TRBV2 and TRBJ1-2, is EPEVTQTPSHQVTQMGQEVILRCVPISNHLYFYWYRQILGQKVEFLVSFYNNEISEKSEIFDDQFSVERPDGSNFTLKIRSTKLEDSAMYFCASSEAASPRDGYTFGSGTRLTVV.